This T cell receptor (beta chain) is from a study of type 1 and type 2 diabetes patients. Study as a whole: Participants included type 1 and type 2 diabetes patients plus nondiabetic controls. Magnetic bead positive selection isolated CD4+ or CD8+ T cells from PBMCs.

The PCR template was genomic DNA. Multiplex PCR with 30 forward and 13 reverse primers amplified the TCR beta CDR3. TCRdb ran MiXCR on the multiplex PCR reads and lists one entry per CDR3 protein. The sample holds 250,000 or so distinct CDR3 sequences, more than 40% seen once. This clonotype was seen only a few times. Germline loops: CDR1 SGHTA, CDR2 FQGTGA. This CDR3 spans 16 amino acids. Trimming stripped 4 bases from V and 5 bases from J, with 18 bases between. The sequence was obtained from a man younger than 35 with type 2 diabetes. The chain carries TRBV7-3 and TRBJ2-1, with D possibly TRBD1 on 5 matching bases. Sequenced material: peripheral blood mononuclear cells (PBMCs). The CDR3 DNA follows: TGTGCCAGCAGCTCGTTCGACAGTTCGACCGACAATGAGCAGTTCTTC. The encoded protein is CASSSFDSSTDNEQFF.